The present T cell receptor beta chain was sequenced within a study of blood T cell repertoires in COVID-19. Background on the study: Acute and convalescent COVID-19 specimens originated in the United States, Italy and Spain. In each case, the material was cDNA or gDNA derived from T cells, B-cell-depleted T cells, or PBMCs.

As handled by the study authors: Nucleated cell number was recorded as an estimate derived from reference gene primer amplification. Libraries were prepared by immunoSEQ multiplex PCR; TCRdb keeps only in-frame clonotypes and omits some of them. V and J calls plus clone size are reproduced from that table; the DNA served to infer D and trimming. The sample shows 97,000 or so clones, 70% to 90% of them seen only once. This CDR3 spans 14 amino acids. Germline assignment: CDR1 SQVTM and CDR2 ANQGSEA. V lost 4 bases and J lost 2, with 14 bases in between. The chain couples TRBV29-1 to TRBJ1-1; D not certain. Input material: peripheral blood. The clonotype originates from a man between 50 and 59 years old with active COVID-19. The CDR3 bases are TGCAGCGTTGGGTTCGAGGGATCCAACACTGAAGCTTTCTTT. Its translation: CSVGFEGSNTEAFF.